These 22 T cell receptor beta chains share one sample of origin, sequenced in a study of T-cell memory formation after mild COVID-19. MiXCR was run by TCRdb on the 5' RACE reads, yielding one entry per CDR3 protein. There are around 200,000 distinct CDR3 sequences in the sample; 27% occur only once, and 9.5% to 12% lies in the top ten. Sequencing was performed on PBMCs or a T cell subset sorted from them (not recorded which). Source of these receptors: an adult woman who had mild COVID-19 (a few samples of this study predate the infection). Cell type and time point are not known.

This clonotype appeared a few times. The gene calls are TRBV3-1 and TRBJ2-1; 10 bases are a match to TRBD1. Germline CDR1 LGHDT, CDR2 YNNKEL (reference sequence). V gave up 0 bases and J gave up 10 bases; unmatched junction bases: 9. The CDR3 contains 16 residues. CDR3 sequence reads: CASSQDSGDRGAEQFF. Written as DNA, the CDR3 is TGTGCCAGCAGCCAAGATTCAGGGGACAGGGGCGCAGAGCAGTTCTTC.

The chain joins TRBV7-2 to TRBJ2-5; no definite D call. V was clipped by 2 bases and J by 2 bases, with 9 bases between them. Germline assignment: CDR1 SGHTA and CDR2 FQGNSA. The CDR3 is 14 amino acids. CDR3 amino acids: CASSLNYVQETQYF. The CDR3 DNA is TGTGCCAGCAGCTTAAACTATGTACAAGAGACCCAGTACTTC. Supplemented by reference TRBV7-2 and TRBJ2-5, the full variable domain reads GAGVSQSPSNKVTEKGKDVELRCDPISGHTALYWYRQSLGQGLEFLIYFQGNSAPDKSGLPSDRFSAERTGGSVSTLTIQRTQQEDSAVYLCASSLNYVQETQYFGPGTRLLVL.

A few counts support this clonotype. The CDR3 bases are TGTGCCAGCAGCTTAAGTAGCCCATTGGTCGATGAGCAGTTCTTC. Residues: CASSLSSPLVDEQFF. The chain links TRBV7-6 to TRBJ2-1, with D hard to call. Trimming removed 2 bases at V and 8 bases at J, with 16 bases between. The length of the CDR3 is 15 residues. Germline lookup yields CDR1 SGHVS and CDR2 FNYEAQ. The variable domain in full, with the rest retrieved from reference TRBV7-6 and TRBJ2-1, is GAGVSQSPRYKVTKRGQDVALRCDPISGHVSLYWYRQALGQGPEFLTYFNYEAQQDKSGLPNDRFSAERPEGSISTLTIQRTEQRDSAMYRCASSLSSPLVDEQFFGPGTRLTVL.

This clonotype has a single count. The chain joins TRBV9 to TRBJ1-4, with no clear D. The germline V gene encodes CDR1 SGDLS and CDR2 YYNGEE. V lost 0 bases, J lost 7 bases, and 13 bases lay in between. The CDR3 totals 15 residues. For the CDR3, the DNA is TGTGCCAGCAGCGTAGTAGGAGGTGATGGTGAAAAACTGTTTTTT. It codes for CASSVVGGDGEKLFF.

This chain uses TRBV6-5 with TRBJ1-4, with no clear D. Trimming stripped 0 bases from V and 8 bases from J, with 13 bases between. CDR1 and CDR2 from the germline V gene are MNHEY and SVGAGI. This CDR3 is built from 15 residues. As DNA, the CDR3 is TGTGCCAGCAGTTACTCAAGCCGGGCCGCGGAAAAACTGTTTTTT. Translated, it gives CASSYSSRAAEKLFF.

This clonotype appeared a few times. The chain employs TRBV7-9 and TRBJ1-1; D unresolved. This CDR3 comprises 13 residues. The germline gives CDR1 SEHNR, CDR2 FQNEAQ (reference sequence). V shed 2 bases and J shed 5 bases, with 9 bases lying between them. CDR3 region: CASSLSRVTEAFF. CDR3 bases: TGTGCCAGCAGCTTATCGAGGGTAACTGAAGCTTTCTTT.

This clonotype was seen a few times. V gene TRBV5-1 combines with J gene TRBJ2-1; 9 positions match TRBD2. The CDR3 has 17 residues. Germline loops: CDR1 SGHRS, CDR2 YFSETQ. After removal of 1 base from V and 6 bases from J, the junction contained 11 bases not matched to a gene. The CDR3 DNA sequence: TGCGCCAGCAGCTTGTCGGCTAGCGGGGCGGTGGTCAATGAGCAGTTCTTC. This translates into CASSLSASGAVVNEQFF.

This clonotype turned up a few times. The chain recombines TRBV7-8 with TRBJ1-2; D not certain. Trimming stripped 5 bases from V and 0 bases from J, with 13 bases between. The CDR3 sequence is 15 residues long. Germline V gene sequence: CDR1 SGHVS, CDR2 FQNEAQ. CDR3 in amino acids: CASSPAGPANYGYTF. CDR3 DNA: TGTGCCAGCAGCCCCGCCGGTCCGGCTAACTATGGCTACACCTTC.

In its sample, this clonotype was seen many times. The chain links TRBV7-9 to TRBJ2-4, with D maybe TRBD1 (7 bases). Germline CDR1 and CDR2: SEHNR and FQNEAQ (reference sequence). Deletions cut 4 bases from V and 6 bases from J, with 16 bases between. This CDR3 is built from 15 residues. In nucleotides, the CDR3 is TGTGCCAGCAGCTCCACCGGACAGGAGGGAAACATTCAGTACTTC. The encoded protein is CASSSTGQEGNIQYF.

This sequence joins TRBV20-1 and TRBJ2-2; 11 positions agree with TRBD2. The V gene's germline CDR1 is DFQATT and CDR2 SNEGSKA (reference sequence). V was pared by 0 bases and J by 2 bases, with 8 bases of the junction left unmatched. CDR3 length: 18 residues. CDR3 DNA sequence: TGCAGTGCTAGAGATTCGTTTAGCGGGGGGGTTAACACCGGGGAGCTGTTTTTT. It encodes CSARDSFSGGVNTGELFF.

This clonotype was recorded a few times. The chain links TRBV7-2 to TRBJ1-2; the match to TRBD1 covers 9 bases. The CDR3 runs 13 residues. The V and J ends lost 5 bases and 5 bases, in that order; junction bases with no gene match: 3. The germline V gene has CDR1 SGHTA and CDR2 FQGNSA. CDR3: CASSKGQGYGYTF. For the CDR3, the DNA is TGTGCCAGCAGCAAGGGACAGGGATATGGCTACACCTTC.

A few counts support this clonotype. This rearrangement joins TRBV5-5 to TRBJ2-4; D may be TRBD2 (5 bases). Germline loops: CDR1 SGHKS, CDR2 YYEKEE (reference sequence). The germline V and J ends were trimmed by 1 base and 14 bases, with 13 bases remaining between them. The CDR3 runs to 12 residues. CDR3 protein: CASSLFEGSEYF. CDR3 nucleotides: TGTGCCAGCAGCTTGTTTGAGGGCAGCGAGTACTTC.

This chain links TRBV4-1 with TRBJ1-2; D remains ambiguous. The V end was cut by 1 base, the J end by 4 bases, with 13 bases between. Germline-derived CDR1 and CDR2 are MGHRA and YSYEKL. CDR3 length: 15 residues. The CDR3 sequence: CASSQAIVSAYGYTF. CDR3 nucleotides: TGCGCCAGCAGCCAAGCAATAGTCTCGGCCTATGGCTACACCTTC.

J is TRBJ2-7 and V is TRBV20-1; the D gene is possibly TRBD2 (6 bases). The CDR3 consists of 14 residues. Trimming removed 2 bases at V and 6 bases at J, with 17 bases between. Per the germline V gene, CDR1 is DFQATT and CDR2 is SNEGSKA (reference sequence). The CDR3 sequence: CSARSPGGSGEQYF. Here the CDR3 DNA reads TGCAGTGCTAGATCCCCTGGGGGGTCGGGCGAGCAGTACTTC.

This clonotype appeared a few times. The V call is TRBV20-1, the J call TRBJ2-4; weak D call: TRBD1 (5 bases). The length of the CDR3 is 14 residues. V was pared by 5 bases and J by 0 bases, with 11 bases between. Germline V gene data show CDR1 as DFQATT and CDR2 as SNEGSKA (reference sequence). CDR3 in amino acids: CSAGRTGAKNIQYF. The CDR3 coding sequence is TGCAGTGCTGGGCGAACAGGAGCCAAAAACATTCAGTACTTC.

As DNA, the CDR3 is TGTGCCAGCAGCTTTGTCGGGAGCAAGAACGAGCAGTACTTC. Amino acids: CASSFVGSKNEQYF. This chain uses TRBV11-2 with TRBJ2-7; a possible D gene is TRBD2 (6 bases). CDR3 length: 14 amino acids. Germline V gene lookup returns CDR1 SGHAT and CDR2 FQNNGV. V was pared by 3 bases and J by 5 bases, with 14 bases between.

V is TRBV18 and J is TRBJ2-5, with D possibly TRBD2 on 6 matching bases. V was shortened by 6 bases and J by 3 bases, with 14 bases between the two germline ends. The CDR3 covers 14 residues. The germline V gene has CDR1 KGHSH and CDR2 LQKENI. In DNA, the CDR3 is TGTGCCAGCTCGCCGGGACTCCTTAAAGAGACCCAGTACTTC. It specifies CASSPGLLKETQYF.

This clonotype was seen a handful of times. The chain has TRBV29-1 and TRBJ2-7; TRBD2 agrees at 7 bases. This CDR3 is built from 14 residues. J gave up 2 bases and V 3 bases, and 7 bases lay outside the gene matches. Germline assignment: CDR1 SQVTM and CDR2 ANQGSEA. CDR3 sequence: CSVEAQRDPYEQYF. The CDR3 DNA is TGCAGCGTTGAGGCCCAGCGGGACCCCTACGAGCAGTACTTC.

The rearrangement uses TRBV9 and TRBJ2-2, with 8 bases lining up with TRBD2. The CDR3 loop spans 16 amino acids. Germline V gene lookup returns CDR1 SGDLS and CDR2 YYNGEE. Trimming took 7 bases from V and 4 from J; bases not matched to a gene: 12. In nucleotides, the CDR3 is TGTGCCAGCGCGCCCCGTCCGGGAGGGGCCACCGGGGAGCTGTTTTTT. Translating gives CASAPRPGGATGELFF.

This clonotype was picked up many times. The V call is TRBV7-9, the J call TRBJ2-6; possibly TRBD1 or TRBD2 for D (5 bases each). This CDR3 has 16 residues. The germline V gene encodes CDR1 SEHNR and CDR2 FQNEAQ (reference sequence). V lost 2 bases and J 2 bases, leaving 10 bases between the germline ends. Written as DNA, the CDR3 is TGTGCCAGCAGCTTATCTTGGGGGACTGGGGCCAACGTCCTGACTTTC. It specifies CASSLSWGTGANVLTF.

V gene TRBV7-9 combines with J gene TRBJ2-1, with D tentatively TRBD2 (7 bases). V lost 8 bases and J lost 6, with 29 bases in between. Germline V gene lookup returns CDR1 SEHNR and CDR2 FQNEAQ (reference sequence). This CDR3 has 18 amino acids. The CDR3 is CASGRGTGGRLPGNEQFF. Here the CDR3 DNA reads TGTGCCAGCGGGAGGGGGACTGGCGGGAGACTCCCGGGCAATGAGCAGTTCTTC.

CDR3 loop: CASSEWQGEIGSEQYF. As DNA, the CDR3 is TGTGCCAGCAGTGAATGGCAGGGGGAAATCGGGAGCGAGCAGTACTTC. This sequence joins TRBV6-1 and TRBJ2-7, with a possible D match to TRBD1 (7 bases). The CDR3 is 16 amino acids. Trimming cost V 2 bases and J 6 bases, with 20 bases left between them. Germline loops: CDR1 MNHNS, CDR2 SASEGT.